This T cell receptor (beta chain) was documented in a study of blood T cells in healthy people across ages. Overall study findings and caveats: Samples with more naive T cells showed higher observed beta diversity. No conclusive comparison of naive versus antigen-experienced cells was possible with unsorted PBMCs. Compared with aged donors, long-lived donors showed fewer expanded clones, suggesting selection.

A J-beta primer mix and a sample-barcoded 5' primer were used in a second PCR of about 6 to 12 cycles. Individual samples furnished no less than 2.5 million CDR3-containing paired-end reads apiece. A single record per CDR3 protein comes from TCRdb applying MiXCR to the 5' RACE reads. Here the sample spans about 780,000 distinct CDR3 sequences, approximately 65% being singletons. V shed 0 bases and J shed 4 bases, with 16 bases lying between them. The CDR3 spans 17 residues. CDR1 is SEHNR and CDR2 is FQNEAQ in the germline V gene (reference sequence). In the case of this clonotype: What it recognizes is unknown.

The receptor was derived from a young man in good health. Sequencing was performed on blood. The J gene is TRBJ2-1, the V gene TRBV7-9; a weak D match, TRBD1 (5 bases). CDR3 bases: TGTGCCAGCAGCTTAGCGTCCCAGGGATTATTGTACAATGAGCAGTTCTTC. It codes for CASSLASQGLLYNEQFF.